This TCR beta chain was found in a study of cytotoxic CD8 clonotypes in ibrutinib-treated CLL. The CDR3 spans 14 residues. Germline V gene sequence: CDR1 SGHTA, CDR2 FQGNSA. On this clone: Antigen specificity is unknown. The junction departs from germline at one end; a sequencing error may be responsible.

Study results and limitations: While tracking circulating CD8+ T-cell counts, baseline clonality exceeded that of age-matched healthy donors.

This table comes from immunoSEQ multiplex PCR, and its TCRdb copy is limited to in-frame clones, with some not included. The sample contains approximately 150,000 clones, around nine tenths of which appear only once. This clonotype was obtained from a human donor with chronic lymphocytic leukemia. This specimen consisted of PBMCs, obtained at disease progression, from a patient treated with ibrutinib. The chain couples TRBV7-2 to TRBJ2-5; 7 bases are shared with TRBD1. CDR3 in amino acids: CASSSRTGQGTQYF. The DNA of the CDR3 is TGTGCCAGCAGCTCTAGGACAGGTCAAGGGACCCAGTACTTC.